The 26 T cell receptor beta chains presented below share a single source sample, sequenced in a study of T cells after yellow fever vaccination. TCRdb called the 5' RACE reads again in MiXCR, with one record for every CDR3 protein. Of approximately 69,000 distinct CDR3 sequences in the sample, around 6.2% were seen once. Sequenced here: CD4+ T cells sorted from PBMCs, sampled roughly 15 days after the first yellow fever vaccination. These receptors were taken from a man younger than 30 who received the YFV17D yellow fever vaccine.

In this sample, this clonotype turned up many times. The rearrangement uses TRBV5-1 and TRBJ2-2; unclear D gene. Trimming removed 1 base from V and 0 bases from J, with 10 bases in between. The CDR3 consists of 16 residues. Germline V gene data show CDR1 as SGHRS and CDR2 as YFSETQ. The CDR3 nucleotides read TGCGCCAGCAGCTTGTACTGGCAGACGAACACCGGGGAGCTGTTTTTT. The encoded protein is CASSLYWQTNTGELFF.

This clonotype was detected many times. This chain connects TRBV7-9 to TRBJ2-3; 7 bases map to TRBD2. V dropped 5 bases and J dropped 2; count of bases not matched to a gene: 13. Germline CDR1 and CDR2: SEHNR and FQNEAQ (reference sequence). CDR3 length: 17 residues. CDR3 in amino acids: CASSPPRGGPNTDTQYF. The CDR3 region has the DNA TGTGCCAGCAGCCCCCCCCGCGGGGGACCAAACACAGATACGCAGTATTTT. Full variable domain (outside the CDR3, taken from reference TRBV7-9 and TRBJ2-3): DTGVSQNPRHKITKRGQNVTFRCDPISEHNRLYWYRQTLGQGPEFLTYFQNEAQLEKSRLLSDRFSAERPKGSFSTLEIQRTEQGDSAMYLCASSPPRGGPNTDTQYFGPGTRLTVL.

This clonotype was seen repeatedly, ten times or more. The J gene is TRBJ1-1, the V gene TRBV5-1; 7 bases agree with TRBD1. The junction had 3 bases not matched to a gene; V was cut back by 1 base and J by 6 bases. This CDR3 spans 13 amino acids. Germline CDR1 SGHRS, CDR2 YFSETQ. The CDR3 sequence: CASSLTGEPEAFF. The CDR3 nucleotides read TGCGCCAGCAGCTTGACAGGGGAGCCTGAAGCTTTCTTT.

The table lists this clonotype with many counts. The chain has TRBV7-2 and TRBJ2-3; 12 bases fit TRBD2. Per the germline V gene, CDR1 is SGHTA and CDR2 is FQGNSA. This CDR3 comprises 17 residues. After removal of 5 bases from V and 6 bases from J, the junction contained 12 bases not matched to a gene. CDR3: CASSRRGTSGGPDTQYF. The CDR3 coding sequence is TGTGCCAGCAGCCGACGTGGAACTAGCGGGGGGCCGGATACGCAGTATTTT.

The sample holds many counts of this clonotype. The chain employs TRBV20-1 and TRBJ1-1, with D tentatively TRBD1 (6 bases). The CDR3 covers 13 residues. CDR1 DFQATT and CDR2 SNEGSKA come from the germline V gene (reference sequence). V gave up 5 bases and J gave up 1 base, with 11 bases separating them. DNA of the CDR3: TGCAGTGCTTTTGGCAGGGGGAACACTGAAGCTTTCTTT. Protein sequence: CSAFGRGNTEAFF.

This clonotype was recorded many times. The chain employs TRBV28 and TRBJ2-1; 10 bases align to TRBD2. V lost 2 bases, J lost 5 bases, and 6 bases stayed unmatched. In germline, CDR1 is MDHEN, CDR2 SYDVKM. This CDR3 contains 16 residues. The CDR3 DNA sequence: TGTGCCAGCAGTTTAGCCACTAGCGGGGACCACAATGAGCAGTTCTTC. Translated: CASSLATSGDHNEQFF.

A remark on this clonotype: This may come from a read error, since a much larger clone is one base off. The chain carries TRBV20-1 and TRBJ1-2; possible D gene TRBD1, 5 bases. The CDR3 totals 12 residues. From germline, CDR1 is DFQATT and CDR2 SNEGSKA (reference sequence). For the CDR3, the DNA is TGCAGTGCTGAGACAGCTAAATATGGCTACACCTTC. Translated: CSAETAKYGYTF.

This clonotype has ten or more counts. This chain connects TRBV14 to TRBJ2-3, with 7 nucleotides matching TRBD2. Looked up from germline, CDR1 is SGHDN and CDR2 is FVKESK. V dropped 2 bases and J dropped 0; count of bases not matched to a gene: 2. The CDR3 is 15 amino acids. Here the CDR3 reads CASSQLAASTDTQYF. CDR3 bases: TGTGCCAGCAGCCAACTAGCGGCTAGCACAGATACGCAGTATTTT. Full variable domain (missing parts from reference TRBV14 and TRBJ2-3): EAGVTQFPSHSVIEKGQTVTLRCDPISGHDNLYWYRRVMGKEIKFLLHFVKESKQDESGMPNNRFLAERTGGTYSTLKVQPAELEDSGVYFCASSQLAASTDTQYFGPGTRLTVL.

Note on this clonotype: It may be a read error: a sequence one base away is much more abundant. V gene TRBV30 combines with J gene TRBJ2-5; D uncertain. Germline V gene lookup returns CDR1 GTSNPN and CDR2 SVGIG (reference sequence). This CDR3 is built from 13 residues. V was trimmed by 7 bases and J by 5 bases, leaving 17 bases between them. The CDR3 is CALSRQVEETQYF. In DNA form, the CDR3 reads TGTGCCTTGTCGAGGCAGGTTGAGGAGACCCAGTACTTC.

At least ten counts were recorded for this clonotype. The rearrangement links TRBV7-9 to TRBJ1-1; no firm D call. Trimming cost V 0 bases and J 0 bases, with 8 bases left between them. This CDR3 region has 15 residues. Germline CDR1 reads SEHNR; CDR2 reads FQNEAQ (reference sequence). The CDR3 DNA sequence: TGTGCCAGCAGCTTAGCGCTCAGGATGAACACTGAAGCTTTCTTT. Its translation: CASSLALRMNTEAFF.

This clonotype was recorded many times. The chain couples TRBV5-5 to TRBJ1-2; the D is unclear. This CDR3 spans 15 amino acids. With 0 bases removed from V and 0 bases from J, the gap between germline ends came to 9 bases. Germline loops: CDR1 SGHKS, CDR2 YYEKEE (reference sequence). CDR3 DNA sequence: TGTGCCAGCAGCTTGGGTATCGGCACTAACTATGGCTACACCTTC. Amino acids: CASSLGIGTNYGYTF.

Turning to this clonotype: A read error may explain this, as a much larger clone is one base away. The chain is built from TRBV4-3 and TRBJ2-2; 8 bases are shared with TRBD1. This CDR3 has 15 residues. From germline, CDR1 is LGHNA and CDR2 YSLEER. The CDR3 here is CTSSQGAGVTGELFF. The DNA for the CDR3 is TGCACCAGCAGCCAGGGGGCAGGGGTCACCGGGGAGCTGTTTTTT.

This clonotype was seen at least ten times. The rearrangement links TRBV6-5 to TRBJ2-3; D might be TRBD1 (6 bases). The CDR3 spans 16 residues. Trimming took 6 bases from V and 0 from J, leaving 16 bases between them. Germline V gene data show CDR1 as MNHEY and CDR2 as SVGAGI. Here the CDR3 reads CASRLNRALSTDTQYF. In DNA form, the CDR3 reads TGTGCCAGCAGGCTCAACAGGGCCCTGAGCACAGATACGCAGTATTTT.

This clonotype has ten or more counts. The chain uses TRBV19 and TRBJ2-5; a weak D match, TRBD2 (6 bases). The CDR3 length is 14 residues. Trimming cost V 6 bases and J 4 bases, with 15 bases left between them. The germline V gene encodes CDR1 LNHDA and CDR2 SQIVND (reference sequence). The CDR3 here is CASSVTSVSETQYF. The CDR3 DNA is TGTGCCAGTAGCGTGACTAGTGTTTCAGAGACCCAGTACTTC. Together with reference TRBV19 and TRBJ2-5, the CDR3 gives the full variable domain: DGGITQSPKYLFRKEGQNVTLSCEQNLNHDAMYWYRQDPGQGLRLIYYSQIVNDFQKGDIAEGYSVSREKKESFPLTVTSAQKNPTAFYLCASSVTSVSETQYFGPGTRLLVL.

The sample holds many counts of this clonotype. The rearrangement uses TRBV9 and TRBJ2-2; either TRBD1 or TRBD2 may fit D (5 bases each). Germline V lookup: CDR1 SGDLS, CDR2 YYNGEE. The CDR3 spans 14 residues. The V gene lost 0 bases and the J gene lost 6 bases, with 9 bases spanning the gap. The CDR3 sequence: CASSVVSGPGELFF. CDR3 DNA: TGTGCCAGCAGCGTAGTGTCGGGACCCGGGGAGCTGTTTTTT.

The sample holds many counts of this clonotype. CDR3 residues: CASSSNTDTQYF. CDR3 bases: TGTGCCAGCAGCTCCAACACAGATACGCAGTATTTT. The rearrangement joins TRBV11-2 to TRBJ2-3; D is unclear. Germline V lookup: CDR1 SGHAT, CDR2 FQNNGV. The CDR3 consists of 12 residues. V was clipped by 4 bases and J by 2 bases, with 4 bases between them.

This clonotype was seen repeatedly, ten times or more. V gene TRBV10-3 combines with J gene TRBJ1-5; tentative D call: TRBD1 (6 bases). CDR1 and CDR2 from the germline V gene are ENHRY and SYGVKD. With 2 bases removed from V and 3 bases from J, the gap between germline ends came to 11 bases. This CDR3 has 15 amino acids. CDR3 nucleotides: TGTGCCATCAGTGAGCCGGGGGCGGACAATCAGCCCCAGCATTTT. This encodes CAISEPGADNQPQHF.

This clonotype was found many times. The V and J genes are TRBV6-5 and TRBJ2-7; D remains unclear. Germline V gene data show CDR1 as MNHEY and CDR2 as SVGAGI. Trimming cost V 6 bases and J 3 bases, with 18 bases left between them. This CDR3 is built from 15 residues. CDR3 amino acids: CASRQYTSGHYEQYF. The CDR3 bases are TGTGCCAGCAGACAGTACACCTCAGGTCACTACGAGCAGTACTTC.

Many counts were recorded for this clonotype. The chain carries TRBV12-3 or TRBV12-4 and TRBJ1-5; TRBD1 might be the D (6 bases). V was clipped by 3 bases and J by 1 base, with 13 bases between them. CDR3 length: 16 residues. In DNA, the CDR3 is TGTGCCAGCAGTTTTTCTTCGGGGGGCAGCAATCAGCCCCAGCATTTT. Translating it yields CASSFSSGGSNQPQHF.

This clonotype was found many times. CDR3 DNA sequence: TGCGCCAGCAGCTTCGCGACAACTACAGATACGCAGTATTTT. Translated: CASSFATTTDTQYF. The chain employs TRBV5-1 and TRBJ2-3; D remains ambiguous. The CDR3 extends over 14 amino acids. Germline CDR1 and CDR2: SGHRS and YFSETQ. Deletions cut 2 bases from V and 3 bases from J, with 10 bases between. Drawing the rest from reference TRBV5-1 and TRBJ2-3, the complete variable domain is KAGVTQTPRYLIKTRGQQVTLSCSPISGHRSVSWYQQTPGQGLQFLFEYFSETQRNKGNFPGRFSGRQFSNSRSEMNVSTLELGDSALYLCASSFATTTDTQYFGPGTRLTVL.

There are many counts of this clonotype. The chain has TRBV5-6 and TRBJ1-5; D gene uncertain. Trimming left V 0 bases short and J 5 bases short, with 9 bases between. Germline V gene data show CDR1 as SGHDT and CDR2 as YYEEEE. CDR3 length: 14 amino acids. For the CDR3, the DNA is TGTGCCAGCAGCTTGGCAGCAACCGATCAGCCCCAGCATTTT. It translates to CASSLAATDQPQHF.

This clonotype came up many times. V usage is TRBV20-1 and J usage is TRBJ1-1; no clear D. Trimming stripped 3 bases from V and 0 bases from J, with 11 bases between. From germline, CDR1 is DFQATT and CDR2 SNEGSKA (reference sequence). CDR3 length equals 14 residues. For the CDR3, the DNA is TGCAGTGCTAGTCGGCCGGCTCTGAACACTGAAGCTTTCTTT. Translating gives CSASRPALNTEAFF.

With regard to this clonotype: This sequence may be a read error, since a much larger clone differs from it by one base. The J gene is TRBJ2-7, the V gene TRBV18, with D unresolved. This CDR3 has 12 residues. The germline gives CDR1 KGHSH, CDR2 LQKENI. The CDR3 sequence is CAGSPPYDEQYF. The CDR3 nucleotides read TGTGCCGGCTCACCACCCTATGACGAGCAGTACTTC.

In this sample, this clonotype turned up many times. The DNA of the CDR3 is TGCAGTGCTAGAGGCCCTGGGACCGTTTCCTACAATGAGCAGTTCTTC. Amino acid sequence: CSARGPGTVSYNEQFF. The chain couples TRBV20-1 to TRBJ2-1, with D perhaps assigned TRBD1 or TRBD2 (5 bases each). The V end was cut by 1 base, the J end by 1 base, with 14 bases between. Germline CDR1 DFQATT, CDR2 SNEGSKA (reference sequence). The CDR3 is 16 amino acids.

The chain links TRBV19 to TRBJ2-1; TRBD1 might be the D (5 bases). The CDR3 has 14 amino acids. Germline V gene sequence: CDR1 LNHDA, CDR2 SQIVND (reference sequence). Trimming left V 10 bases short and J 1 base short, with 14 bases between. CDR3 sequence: CATQTVSSYNEQFF. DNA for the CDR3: TGTGCCACCCAGACAGTGAGTTCCTACAATGAGCAGTTCTTC.

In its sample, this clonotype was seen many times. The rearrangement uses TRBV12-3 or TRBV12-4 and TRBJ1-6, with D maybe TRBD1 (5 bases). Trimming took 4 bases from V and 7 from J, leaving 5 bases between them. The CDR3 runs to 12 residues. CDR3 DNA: TGTGCCAGCAGTTACAGGAATTCACCCCTCCACTTT. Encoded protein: CASSYRNSPLHF.